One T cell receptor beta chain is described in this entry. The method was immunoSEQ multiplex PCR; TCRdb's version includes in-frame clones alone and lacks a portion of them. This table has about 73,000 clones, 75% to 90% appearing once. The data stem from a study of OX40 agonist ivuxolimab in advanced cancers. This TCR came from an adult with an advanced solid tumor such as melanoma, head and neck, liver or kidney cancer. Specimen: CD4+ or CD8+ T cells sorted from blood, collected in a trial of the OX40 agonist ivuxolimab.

DNA for the CDR3: TGTGCCAGCTCAAGCGGGACTGAAGGCTACAATGAGCAGTTCTTC. It specifies CASSSGTEGYNEQFF. The genes are TRBV18 and TRBJ2-1, with 7 bases fitting TRBD2. The J segment lost 3 bases and the V segment lost 5 bases, leaving 7 bases of the junction unmatched. CDR3 length: 15 amino acids. Germline assignment: CDR1 KGHSH and CDR2 LQKENI.